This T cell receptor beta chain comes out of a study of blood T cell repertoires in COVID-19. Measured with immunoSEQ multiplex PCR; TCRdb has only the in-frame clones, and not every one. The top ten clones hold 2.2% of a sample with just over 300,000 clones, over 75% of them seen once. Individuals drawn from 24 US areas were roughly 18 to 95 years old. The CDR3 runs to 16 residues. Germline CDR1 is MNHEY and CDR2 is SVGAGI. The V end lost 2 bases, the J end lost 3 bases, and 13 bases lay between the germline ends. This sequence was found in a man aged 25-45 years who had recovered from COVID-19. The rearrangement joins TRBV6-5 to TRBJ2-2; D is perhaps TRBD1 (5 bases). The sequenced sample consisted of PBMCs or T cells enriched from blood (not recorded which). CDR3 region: CASSYIGVIDTGELFF. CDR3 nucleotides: TGTGCCAGCAGTTACATAGGGGTGATCGACACCGGGGAGCTGTTTTTT.